This T cell receptor (beta chain) was found in a study of blood T cell repertoires in COVID-19 (dated by TCRdb to 2020 to 2022). Background for the entire study: Collaborator samples came from the United States, Italy and Spain and covered acute and convalescent phases of COVID-19. The material from the prospective study consisted of cDNA or gDNA derived from T cells, B-cell-depleted T cells, or PBMCs. Deeply sampled blood TCRbeta repertoires from subjects exposed to, actively infected with, or recovered from COVID-19 were included in the dataset. The repertoires were made available in a free public database intended to serve as a resource for research on the immune response to SARS-CoV-2. The samples were drawn from two sources: the first 160 participants of the ongoing ImmuneRACE study, and 950 to 1,500 subjects contributed by 6 global collaborators. The sample metadata nearly always contained a de-identified subject ID, COVID-19 status, age in years and sex. Where available, HLA class I and class II types were taken from metadata supplied by the sample provider and were not determined by assay-based typing. The paper's findings and limits, for the study overall: The quantity of clinical and demographic metadata differed by source and by participant and was supplied without curation.

CDR1 and CDR2 are read off the germline V gene as MDHEN and SYDVKM. The CDR3, cysteine through phenylalanine, is 14 amino acids long. Only CDR3 DNA is held: 42 bases, read in frame from base 1. The V end loses 2 bases and the J end loses 5 bases, and a stretch of 13 bases separates them. Comment on this clone: What antigen it recognizes has not been identified. Base qualities are not recorded, but no much larger clone differs from it by a single base.

Whole blood was collected in K2EDTA tubes by collaborating institutions according to the institutions' own protocols. For TCRbeta analysis, collaborators shipped samples in one of three forms: frozen whole blood, isolated PBMCs, or DNA extracted from either of those sample types. TCRbeta CDR3 regions were amplified from genomic DNA by means of the immunoSEQ Assay, a bias-controlled multiplex PCR. The original methods were these. The number of nucleated cells in each sample was estimated from the amplification of reference gene primers within the assay. To quantify the absolute abundance of each unique TCRbeta CDR3 rearrangement, sequence reads were collapsed and filtered. For each sample, productive Simpson clonality was calculated by taking the square root of Simpson's diversity index across productive rearrangements. Entries here come from immuneACCESS through TCRdb and include only in-frame sequences with V and J called. Some clones fail to appear in such tables; in the studies checked, an unresolved V gene covers under half of the shortfall, and the cause of the remainder is unknown. The V and J calls and the clone size are those of that table, but D and trimming were determined from the DNA. Across this sample there are about 60,000 clones, with about 86% seen only once. The ten largest make up over 9% of the sample.

The specimen was peripheral blood. The V gene is TRBV28 and the J gene is TRBJ2-7; 5 matching bases give a weak D call of TRBD1. The TCR originated in a human donor in a cohort sampled during active COVID-19. The CDR3 sequence is CASSLRGVVHEQYF. The nucleotide sequence is TGTGCCAGCAGTTTAAGGGGTGTGGTGCACGAGCAGTACTTC.